These 5 T cell receptor beta chains were sequenced from one sample in a study of PD-1 blockade in classical Hodgkin lymphoma. Clones were read by immunoSEQ multiplex PCR, and TCRdb kept only the in-frame ones, dropping some. This sample has 25,000 to 35,000 clones; 70% to 75% occur once, and the top ten carry 2.5% to 3.5%. Relapses following autologous stem cell transplantation were seen in all patients, with brentuximab vedotin exposure varying. Here the sequenced sample was peripheral blood mononuclear cells (PBMCs), taken before the second cycle of nivolumab. These receptors were taken from a human donor with classical Hodgkin lymphoma.

CDR3 coding DNA: TGTGCCAGCCAGGGACTAGCGGGGGATTCCTACAATGAGCAGTTCTTC. Translated, it gives CASQGLAGDSYNEQFF. The chain has TRBV7-6 and TRBJ2-1; 14 bases match TRBD2. CDR3 length equals 16 residues. V was clipped by 8 bases and J by 1 base; unmatched bases: 4. The germline V gene encodes CDR1 SGHVS and CDR2 FNYEAQ.

In DNA form, the CDR3 reads TGTGCCAGCAGCTTGGCTCCGGGTGCGTACCAAGAGACCCAGTACTTC. Amino acids: CASSLAPGAYQETQYF. V and J are TRBV5-4 and TRBJ2-5; D is unclear. CDR1 and CDR2 from the germline V gene are SGHNT and YYREEE (reference sequence). V lost 0 bases and J 0 bases, leaving 12 bases between the germline ends. The length of the CDR3 is 16 residues.

This clone occurred a few times. V usage is TRBV9 and J usage is TRBJ1-1; possible D gene TRBD1, 6 bases. Germline CDR1 is SGDLS and CDR2 is YYNGEE. Trimming removed 0 bases from V and 0 bases from J, with 12 bases in between. CDR3 length equals 16 residues. In DNA form, the CDR3 reads TGTGCCAGCAGCGTAGCGGGACATACTCTGAACACTGAAGCTTTCTTT. Protein sequence: CASSVAGHTLNTEAFF.

This rearrangement joins TRBV19 to TRBJ2-7; D may match TRBD1 or TRBD2 (5 bases each). The CDR3 totals 15 residues. The V end lost 3 bases, the J end lost 5 bases, and 17 bases lay between the germline ends. The germline CDR1 and CDR2 sequences are LNHDA and SQIVND (reference sequence). The CDR3 DNA follows: TGTGCCAGTAGTATGGTGGCAGGGAAGGAGGACGAGCAGTACTTC. Residues: CASSMVAGKEDEQYF.

This clone is categorized as medium-sized. The chain is built from TRBV28 and TRBJ2-2; D not certain. V was shortened by 9 bases and J by 3 bases, with 5 bases between the two germline ends. Germline loops: CDR1 MDHEN, CDR2 SYDVKM. The CDR3 is 11 residues long. CDR3: CASGDTGELFF. The CDR3 region has the DNA TGTGCCAGTGGGGACACCGGGGAGCTGTTTTTT.